A selection of T cell receptor beta chains follows, all from one sample in a study of blood T cells in healthy people across ages. TCRdb itself ran the 5' RACE reads through MiXCR, one entry per CDR3 protein. This table holds hundreds of thousands of distinct CDR3 sequences, roughly 32% found once. Sequenced material: blood. These receptors came from an elderly woman in good health. CDR3s include the opening cysteine and the closing phenylalanine or tryptophan. The order of the fields is clone size, V gene, J gene, D gene, CDR3 protein, CDR3 DNA. D genes are given only for firm matches. Some rows mark clone size as missing; the rest say once, few, many or name a class of expanded clone.

size: few; V: TRBV20-1; J: TRBJ1-1; D: TRBD1; CDR3: CSAWQGAVKAFF; DNA: TGCAGTGCTTGGCAGGGGGCGGTCAAAGCTTTCTTT
size: -; V: TRBV3-1; J: TRBJ2-2; D: -; CDR3: CASSQDMGAYTGELFF; DNA: TGTGCCAGCAGCCAAGATATGGGCGCGTACACCGGGGAGCTGTTTTTT
size: -; V: TRBV27; J: TRBJ1-4; D: -; CDR3: CASSFQPGPLTEKLFF; DNA: TGTGCCAGCAGTTTCCAGCCGGGCCCCCTAACAGAAAAACTGTTTTTT
size: -; V: TRBV30; J: TRBJ2-3; D: TRBD1; CDR3: CAVDRGPTDTQYF; DNA: TGTGCCGTCGACAGGGGCCCCACAGATACGCAGTATTTT
size: -; V: TRBV6-1; J: TRBJ2-6; D: -; CDR3: CASREHSSGANVLTF; DNA: TGTGCCAGCAGAGAACATAGCTCTGGGGCCAACGTCCTGACTTTC
size: -; V: TRBV20-1; J: TRBJ2-5; D: -; CDR3: CSAREVGSLGNKETQYF; DNA: TGCAGTGCTAGAGAGGTCGGGTCCCTCGGGAACAAAGAGACCCAGTACTTC
size: many; V: TRBV28; J: TRBJ2-1; D: -; CDR3: CASFSLGEDEQFF; DNA: TGTGCCAGCTTTTCCCTAGGGGAGGATGAGCAGTTCTTC
size: -; V: TRBV18; J: TRBJ2-5; D: -; CDR3: CASSPSEQETQYF; DNA: TGTGCCAGCTCACCATCGGAGCAAGAGACCCAGTACTTC
size: few; V: TRBV7-9; J: TRBJ1-6; D: TRBD1; CDR3: CASSSGQVPSSYNSPLHF; DNA: TGTGCCAGCAGCTCGGGACAGGTTCCCAGCTCCTATAATTCACCCCTCCACTTT
size: few; V: TRBV12-3/TRBV12-4; J: TRBJ1-1; D: TRBD1; CDR3: CASRTTGRNTEAFF; DNA: TGTGCCAGCAGAACGACAGGGAGGAACACTGAAGCTTTCTTT
size: -; V: TRBV5-6; J: TRBJ2-1; D: TRBD2; CDR3: CASSDRGTNNEQFF; DNA: TGTGCCAGCAGTGATCGGGGGACTAACAATGAGCAGTTCTTC
size: many; V: TRBV24-1; J: TRBJ2-1; D: TRBD1; CDR3: CATSALDQGASNEQFF; DNA: TGTGCCACCAGTGCCCTTGACCAGGGGGCTAGCAATGAGCAGTTCTTC
size: many; V: TRBV6-5; J: TRBJ1-2; D: TRBD1; CDR3: CASSLMGTGDGYTF; DNA: TGTGCCAGCAGTCTGATGGGGACAGGGGATGGCTACACCTTC
size: many; V: TRBV6-2/TRBV6-3; J: TRBJ2-1; D: TRBD1; CDR3: CASSYPGQGIRHGNEQFF; DNA: TGTGCCAGCAGTTATCCGGGACAGGGAATAAGACATGGGAATGAGCAGTTCTTC
size: -; V: TRBV7-9; J: TRBJ2-7; D: -; CDR3: CASSLFNQGEQYF; DNA: TGTGCCAGCAGCTTATTTAATCAGGGCGAGCAGTACTTC
size: few; V: TRBV14; J: TRBJ1-6; D: -; CDR3: CASSQGNSLYNSPLHF; DNA: TGTGCCAGCAGCCAAGGTAACAGTCTCTATAATTCACCCCTCCACTTT
size: many; V: TRBV7-9; J: TRBJ2-6; D: -; CDR3: CASSLTRSGANVLTF; DNA: TGTGCCAGCAGCTTGACCCGTTCTGGGGCCAACGTCCTGACTTTC
size: few; V: TRBV6-2/TRBV6-3; J: TRBJ2-2; D: TRBD1; CDR3: CASSKGTGIKAGELFF; DNA: TGTGCCAGCAGCAAGGGGACAGGGATTAAAGCCGGGGAGCTGTTTTTT
size: -; V: TRBV27; J: TRBJ1-1; D: TRBD1; CDR3: CASSRTGANTEAFF; DNA: TGTGCCAGCAGTCGGACAGGGGCGAACACTGAAGCTTTCTTT
size: -; V: TRBV7-2; J: TRBJ1-3; D: TRBD1; CDR3: CASSFRTGVDAGNTIYF; DNA: TGTGCCAGCAGCTTCCGGACAGGGGTTGACGCTGGAAACACCATATATTTT
size: many; V: TRBV20-1; J: TRBJ2-4; D: -; CDR3: CSARREFRPFHIQYF; DNA: TGCAGTGCTCGACGAGAGTTCCGTCCATTCCACATTCAGTACTTC
size: -; V: TRBV7-2; J: TRBJ2-1; D: -; CDR3: CASSLQPGGRGDSEQFF; DNA: TGTGCCAGCAGCTTACAACCTGGTGGGCGGGGGGACAGTGAGCAGTTCTTC
size: many; V: TRBV12-3/TRBV12-4; J: TRBJ1-2; D: -; CDR3: CASRGYSANYGYTF; DNA: TGTGCCAGCAGGGGGTATAGCGCTAACTATGGCTACACCTTC
size: many; V: TRBV9; J: TRBJ1-2; D: TRBD1; CDR3: CASSARQGANYGYTF; DNA: TGTGCCAGCAGCGCGAGACAGGGAGCTAACTATGGCTACACCTTC
size: many; V: TRBV5-1; J: TRBJ2-1; D: -; CDR3: CASSLITSSSYNEQFF; DNA: TGCGCCAGCAGCTTGATTACAAGTAGCTCCTACAATGAGCAGTTCTTC
size: -; V: TRBV7-2; J: TRBJ1-3; D: TRBD1; CDR3: CASSTGTGFSGNTIYF; DNA: TGTGCCAGCAGCACCGGGACAGGGTTCTCTGGAAACACCATATATTTT
size: many; V: TRBV6-5; J: TRBJ2-7; D: TRBD1; CDR3: CASTESTGASYEQYF; DNA: TGTGCCAGCACCGAGAGTACAGGGGCTAGCTACGAGCAGTACTTC
size: many; V: TRBV5-1; J: TRBJ2-5; D: TRBD2; CDR3: CASSPDPSGGQETQYF; DNA: TGCGCCAGCAGCCCGGATCCTAGCGGGGGGCAAGAGACCCAGTACTTC
size: -; V: TRBV5-1; J: TRBJ2-1; D: -; CDR3: CASREADYNEQFF; DNA: TGCGCCAGTAGAGAGGCAGATTACAATGAGCAGTTCTTC
size: -; V: TRBV10-2; J: TRBJ2-1; D: TRBD2; CDR3: CASSDPAGGPGQFF; DNA: TGCGCCAGCAGTGATCCAGCGGGGGGGCCCGGGCAGTTCTTC
size: few; V: TRBV7-9; J: TRBJ1-2; D: TRBD1; CDR3: CASSLDRASGYTF; DNA: TGTGCCAGCAGCCTGGACAGGGCAAGTGGCTACACCTTC